Each of the 18 T cell receptor beta chains below was sequenced from the same sample in a study of T cell changes during pregnancy in multiple sclerosis. Only in-frame clones appear in the TCRdb table, and some are missing; sequencing was by immunoSEQ multiplex PCR. The sample includes approximately 97,000 clones, 90% of them seen just once. This specimen was peripheral blood, taken in the second trimester of pregnancy. The receptor source for this set is a female donor in good health, enrolled as a control in a pregnancy study.

The J gene is TRBJ2-3, the V gene TRBV18; 12 bases are a match to TRBD2. Trimming at V came to 6 bases and at J to 2 bases, leaving 6 bases not matched to a gene. The CDR3 length is 16 residues. In germline, CDR1 is KGHSH, CDR2 LQKENI. CDR3 sequence reads: CASSALAGGPTDTQYF. In DNA form, the CDR3 reads TGTGCCAGCTCGGCACTAGCGGGGGGCCCCACAGATACGCAGTATTTT. Using reference TRBV18 and TRBJ2-3 for the parts outside the CDR3, the full variable domain is NAGVMQNPRHLVRRRGQEARLRCSPMKGHSHVYWYRQLPEEGLKFMVYLQKENIIDESGMPKERFSAEFPKEGPSILRIQQVVRGDSAAYFCASSALAGGPTDTQYFGPGTRLTVL.

The CDR3 region is CASSSRTGADYGYTF. The CDR3, as DNA: TGTGCCAGCAGTTCTCGGACAGGGGCTGACTATGGCTACACCTTC. The V gene is TRBV6-1, the J gene TRBJ1-2; the match to TRBD1 covers 9 bases. This CDR3 has 15 residues. With V trimmed by 5 bases and J by 3 bases, 7 bases remained unmatched. CDR1 and CDR2 (germline): MNHNS, SASEGT.

The chain carries TRBV6-5 and TRBJ1-4; 11 positions match TRBD1. The CDR3 covers 16 residues. Germline values: CDR1 MNHEY, CDR2 SVGAGI. Trimming at V came to 4 bases and at J to 4 bases, leaving 5 bases not matched to a gene. The CDR3 sequence is CASSSGTGGRNEKLFF. The CDR3 DNA reads as TGTGCCAGCAGTTCCGGGACAGGGGGACGTAATGAAAAACTGTTTTTT.

V is TRBV7-9 and J is TRBJ1-5; D is perhaps TRBD1 (6 bases). Germline assignment: CDR1 SEHNR and CDR2 FQNEAQ (reference sequence). V was cut by 1 base and J by 2 bases, with 6 bases left in between. There are 14 residues in the CDR3. The CDR3 protein is CASSLGQGNQPQHF. CDR3 nucleotides: TGTGCCAGCAGCTTAGGACAGGGCAATCAGCCCCAGCATTTT.

The chain recombines TRBV27 with TRBJ2-6; D perhaps matches TRBD1 (6 bases). Germline V gene data show CDR1 as MNHEY and CDR2 as SMNVEV (reference sequence). CDR3 length: 14 residues. The V end lost 5 bases, the J end lost 1 base, and 6 bases lay between the germline ends. The CDR3 sequence is CASSTGSGANVLTF. In DNA, the CDR3 is TGTGCCAGCAGTACAGGGTCTGGGGCCAACGTCCTGACTTTC.

The rearrangement uses TRBV19 and TRBJ2-1; TRBD2 is a possible D gene (7 bases). The CDR3 sequence is 17 residues long. The V and J ends lost 6 bases and 7 bases respectively, with 25 bases between them. Looked up from germline, CDR1 is LNHDA and CDR2 is SQIVND (reference sequence). The CDR3 loop is CASRVTRGGGLRNEQFF. CDR3 sequence (DNA): TGTGCCAGTAGGGTGACCCGTGGGGGGGGGCTGAGGAATGAGCAGTTCTTC.

The rearrangement uses TRBV7-2 and TRBJ2-5; a weak D match, TRBD1 (5 bases). Germline loops: CDR1 SGHTA, CDR2 FQGNSA. V dropped 3 bases and J dropped 4 bases, with 12 bases sitting between them. The CDR3 sequence is 14 residues long. The CDR3 here is CASSFAGQGETQYF. The DNA of the CDR3 is TGTGCCAGCAGCTTCGCAGGGCAGGGAGAGACCCAGTACTTC.

V usage is TRBV10-1 and J usage is TRBJ2-3; TRBD2 is a possible D gene (5 bases). Germline CDR1 reads WNHNN; CDR2 reads SYGVQD (reference sequence). The V end was cut by 3 bases, the J end by 6 bases, with 19 bases between. The CDR3 runs to 16 residues. Here the CDR3 DNA reads TGCGCCAGCAGTGACCACGGGGATGGGGATTACGATACGCAGTATTTT. Its translation: CASSDHGDGDYDTQYF.

The CDR3 nucleotides are TGCGCCAGCAGCCGTTCTTTAGCGGGGGGTAGAAACATTCAGTACTTC. The encoded protein is CASSRSLAGGRNIQYF. The chain employs TRBV5-1 and TRBJ2-4; 10 bases are a match to TRBD2. The CDR3 has 16 amino acids. After removal of 4 bases from V and 6 bases from J, the junction contained 10 bases not matched to a gene. The V gene's germline CDR1 is SGHRS and CDR2 YFSETQ. The full variable domain, its missing parts supplied by reference TRBV5-1 and TRBJ2-4, is KAGVTQTPRYLIKTRGQQVTLSCSPISGHRSVSWYQQTPGQGLQFLFEYFSETQRNKGNFPGRFSGRQFSNSRSEMNVSTLELGDSALYLCASSRSLAGGRNIQYFGAGTRLSVL.

The chain links TRBV15 to TRBJ2-3, with 13 bases identical to TRBD2. Trimming at V came to 1 base and at J to 1 base, leaving 11 bases not matched to a gene. Per the germline V gene, CDR1 is LNHNV and CDR2 is YYDKDF (reference sequence). This CDR3 contains 20 residues. CDR3 nucleotide sequence: TGTGCCACCAGCAGAGGGGGGATACTAGCGGGAGGGCGCGGCACAGATACGCAGTATTTT. Translation: CATSRGGILAGGRGTDTQYF. The complete variable domain, with remaining parts taken from reference TRBV15 and TRBJ2-3, reads DAMVIQNPRYQVTQFGKPVTLSCSQTLNHNVMYWYQQKSSQAPKLLFHYYDKDFNNEADTPDNFQSRRPNTSFCFLDIRSPGLGDTAMYLCATSRGGILAGGRGTDTQYFGPGTRLTVL.

The chain combines TRBV13 with TRBJ1-6, with D hard to call. This CDR3 has 14 residues. CDR1 is PRHDT and CDR2 is FYEKMQ in the germline V gene (reference sequence). V was cut by 2 bases and J by 8 bases, with 10 bases left in between. CDR3 amino acids: CASSLWGADSPLHF. In nucleotides, the CDR3 is TGTGCCAGCAGCTTATGGGGAGCGGATTCACCCCTCCACTTT.

CDR3 bases: TGTGCCAGCAGTTCCCCAGGGCCCGCCTCAATCAATGAGCAGTTCTTC. Its protein product is CASSSPGPASINEQFF. The V and J genes are TRBV27 and TRBJ2-1; possibly TRBD1 for D (5 bases). V gave up 4 bases and J gave up 6 bases, with 19 bases separating them. This CDR3 is 16 amino acids long. Germline V gene data show CDR1 as MNHEY and CDR2 as SMNVEV (reference sequence).

CDR3 sequence reads: CASSAPGQEVSGANVLTF. DNA for the CDR3: TGTGCCAGCAGCGCACCGGGACAGGAGGTCTCTGGGGCCAACGTCCTGACTTTC. V and J are TRBV27 and TRBJ2-6; 8 nucleotides match TRBD1. Unmatched junction bases numbered 10, after V lost 6 bases and J lost 0 bases. CDR1 MNHEY and CDR2 SMNVEV come from the germline V gene (reference sequence). The CDR3 extends over 18 amino acids.

This sequence joins TRBV6-6 and TRBJ2-1; a weak D match, TRBD1 (5 bases). The CDR3 runs 14 residues. Germline V CDR1 and CDR2: MNHNY, SVGAGI (reference sequence). Trimming removed 4 bases from V and 12 bases from J, with 19 bases in between. The DNA for the CDR3 is TGTGCCAGCAGTTCCTACTCGGACACGGTGGGGCAGTTCTTC. Translating it yields CASSSYSDTVGQFF.

This clone appeared once. The chain employs TRBV21-1 and TRBJ2-5; the D call in the table, TRBD1, was not verified against the DNA. TRBV21-1 is noted as a pseudogene. The CDR3 covers 16 residues. The chain's CDR3 is CASSKVGVRGQETQYF. The DNA for the CDR3 is TGTGCCAGCAGCAAAGTTGGGGTCAGGGGCCAAGAGACCCAGTACTTC.

The CDR3 loop is CASSAREPNTEAFF. The DNA for the CDR3 is TGTGCCAGCAGCGCGCGGGAGCCGAACACTGAAGCTTTCTTT. V is TRBV6-1 and J is TRBJ1-1; D unresolved. The CDR3 loop spans 14 amino acids. V lost 6 bases and J 1 base, leaving 12 bases between the germline ends. Germline V gene lookup returns CDR1 MNHNS and CDR2 SASEGT.

The rearrangement joins TRBV28 to TRBJ1-1, with D perhaps TRBD1 (5 bases). Looked up from germline, CDR1 is MDHEN and CDR2 is SYDVKM. The CDR3 loop spans 15 amino acids. Trimming cost V 5 bases and J 2 bases, with 15 bases left between them. The CDR3 is CASSNIRQLNTEAFF. For the CDR3, the DNA is TGTGCCAGCAGTAATATCCGACAGTTAAACACTGAAGCTTTCTTT.

The chain has TRBV5-6 and TRBJ2-5; TRBD2 might be the D (7 bases). The CDR3 extends over 15 amino acids. With 4 bases removed from V and 4 bases from J, the gap between germline ends came to 17 bases. CDR1 and CDR2 (germline): SGHDT, YYEEEE. The CDR3 protein is CASSPGGSFRETQYF. The CDR3, as DNA: TGTGCCAGCAGCCCGGGGGGCTCATTCCGAGAGACCCAGTACTTC.